This T cell receptor beta chain derives from a study of cytomegalovirus exposure and HLA in healthy donors. The PCR had 60 Vbeta and 13 Jbeta primers. Data came from immunoSEQ multiplex PCR; TCRdb stores just in-frame clones and leaves some out. The repertoire includes around 160,000 clones, around three quarters of them detected once, and 6.5% to 8% sits in the top ten. CDR1 and CDR2 from the germline V gene are KGHSH and LQKENI. There are 12 residues in the CDR3. The V segment lost 5 bases and the J segment 6 bases; nucleotides outside the gene matches: 2. V is TRBV18 and J is TRBJ2-3; 7 bases match TRBD1. The clonotype was recovered from a woman aged 40 to 50 in good health and CMV-seropositive. The sequencing sample was made of PBMCs. CDR3 in amino acids: CASSAQGDTQYF. The CDR3 coding sequence is TGTGCCAGCTCAGCACAGGGGGATACGCAGTATTTT. The full variable domain, in which reference TRBV18 and TRBJ2-3 provide the parts outside the CDR3, is NAGVMQNPRHLVRRRGQEARLRCSPMKGHSHVYWYRQLPEEGLKFMVYLQKENIIDESGMPKERFSAEFPKEGPSILRIQQVVRGDSAAYFCASSAQGDTQYFGPGTRLTVL.